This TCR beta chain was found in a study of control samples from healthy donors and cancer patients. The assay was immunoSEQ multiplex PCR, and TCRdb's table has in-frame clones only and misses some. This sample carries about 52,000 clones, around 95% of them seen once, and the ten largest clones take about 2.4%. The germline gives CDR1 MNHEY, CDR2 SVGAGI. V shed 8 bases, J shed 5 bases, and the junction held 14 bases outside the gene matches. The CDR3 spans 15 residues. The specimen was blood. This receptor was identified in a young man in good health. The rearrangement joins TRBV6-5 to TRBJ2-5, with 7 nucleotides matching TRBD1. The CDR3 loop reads CASARSLGRGETQYF. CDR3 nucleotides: TGTGCCAGCGCAAGGTCGTTGGGCAGGGGGGAGACCCAGTACTTC.